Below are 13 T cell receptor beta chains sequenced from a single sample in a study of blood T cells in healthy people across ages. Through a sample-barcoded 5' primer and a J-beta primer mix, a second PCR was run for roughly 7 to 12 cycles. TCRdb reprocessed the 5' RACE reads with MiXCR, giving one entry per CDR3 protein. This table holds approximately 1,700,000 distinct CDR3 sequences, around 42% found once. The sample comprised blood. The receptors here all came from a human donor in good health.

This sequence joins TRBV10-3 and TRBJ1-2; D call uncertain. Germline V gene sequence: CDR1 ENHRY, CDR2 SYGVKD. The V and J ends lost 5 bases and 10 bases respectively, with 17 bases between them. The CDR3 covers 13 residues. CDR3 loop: CAISKDGLRDYTF. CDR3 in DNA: TGTGCCATCAGTAAGGACGGGTTAAGGGACTACACCTTC.

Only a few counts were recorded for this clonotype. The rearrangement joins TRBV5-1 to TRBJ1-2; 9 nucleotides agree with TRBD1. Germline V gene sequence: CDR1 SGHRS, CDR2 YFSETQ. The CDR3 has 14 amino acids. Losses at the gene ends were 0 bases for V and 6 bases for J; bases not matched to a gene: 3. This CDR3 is CASSLETGGHGYTF. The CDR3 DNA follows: TGCGCCAGCAGCTTGGAAACAGGGGGCCATGGCTACACCTTC.

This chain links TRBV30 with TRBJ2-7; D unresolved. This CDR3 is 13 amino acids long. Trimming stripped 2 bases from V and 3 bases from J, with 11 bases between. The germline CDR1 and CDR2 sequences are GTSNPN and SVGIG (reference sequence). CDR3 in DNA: TGTGCCTGGAGTAAGGGATCGGTCTACGAGCAGTACTTC. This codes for CAWSKGSVYEQYF.

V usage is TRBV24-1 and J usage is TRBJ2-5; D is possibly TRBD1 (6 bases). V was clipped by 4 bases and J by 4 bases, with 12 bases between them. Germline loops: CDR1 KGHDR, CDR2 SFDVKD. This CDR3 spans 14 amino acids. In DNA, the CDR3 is TGTGCCACCAGTGAGGCAGGGGTGAGAGAGACCCAGTACTTC. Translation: CATSEAGVRETQYF.

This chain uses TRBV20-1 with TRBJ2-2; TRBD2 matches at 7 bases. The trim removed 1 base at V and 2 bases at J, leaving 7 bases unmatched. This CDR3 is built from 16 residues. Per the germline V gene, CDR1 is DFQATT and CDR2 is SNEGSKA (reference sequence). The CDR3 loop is CSARGLGTINTGELFF. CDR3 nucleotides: TGCAGTGCTAGAGGTCTCGGGACTATTAACACCGGGGAGCTGTTTTTT.

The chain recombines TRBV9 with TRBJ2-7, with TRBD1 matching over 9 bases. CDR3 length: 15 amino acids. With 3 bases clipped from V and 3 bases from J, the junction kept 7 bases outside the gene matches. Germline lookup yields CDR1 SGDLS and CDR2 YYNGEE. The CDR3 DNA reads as TGTGCCAGCAGCGGCCGGGGACAGGGACTCTACGAGCAGTACTTC. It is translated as CASSGRGQGLYEQYF.

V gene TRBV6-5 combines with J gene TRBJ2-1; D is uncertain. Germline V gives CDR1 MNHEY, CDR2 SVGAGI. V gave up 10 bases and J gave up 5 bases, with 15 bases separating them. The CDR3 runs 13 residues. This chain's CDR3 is CAMENSANNEQFF. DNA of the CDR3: TGTGCCATGGAGAACAGCGCCAACAATGAGCAGTTCTTC.

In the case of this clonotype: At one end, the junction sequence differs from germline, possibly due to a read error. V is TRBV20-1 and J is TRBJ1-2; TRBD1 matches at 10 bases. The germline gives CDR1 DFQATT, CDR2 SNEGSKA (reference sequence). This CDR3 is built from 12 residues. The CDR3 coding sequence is TGCAGTGGGACAGGGGGGAGGTATGGCTACATCTTC. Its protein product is CSGTGGRYGYIF.

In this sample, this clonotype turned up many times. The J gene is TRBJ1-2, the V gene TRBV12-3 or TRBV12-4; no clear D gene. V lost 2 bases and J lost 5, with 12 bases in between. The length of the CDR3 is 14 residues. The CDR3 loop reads CASSLSGLSYGYTF. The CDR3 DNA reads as TGTGCCAGCAGTTTATCAGGCCTCTCTTATGGCTACACCTTC.

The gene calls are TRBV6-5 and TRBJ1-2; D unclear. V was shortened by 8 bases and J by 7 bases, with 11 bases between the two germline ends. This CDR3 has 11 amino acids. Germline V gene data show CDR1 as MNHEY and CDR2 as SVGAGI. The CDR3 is CASGRAGGYTF. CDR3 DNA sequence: TGTGCCAGCGGCCGCGCGGGTGGCTACACCTTC.

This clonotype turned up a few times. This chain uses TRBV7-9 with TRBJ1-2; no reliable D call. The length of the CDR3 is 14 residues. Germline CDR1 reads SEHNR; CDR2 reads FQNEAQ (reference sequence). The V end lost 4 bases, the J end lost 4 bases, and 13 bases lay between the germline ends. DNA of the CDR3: TGTGCCAGCAGCTCCGTTGGACGGGGCTATGGCTACACCTTC. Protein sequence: CASSSVGRGYGYTF.

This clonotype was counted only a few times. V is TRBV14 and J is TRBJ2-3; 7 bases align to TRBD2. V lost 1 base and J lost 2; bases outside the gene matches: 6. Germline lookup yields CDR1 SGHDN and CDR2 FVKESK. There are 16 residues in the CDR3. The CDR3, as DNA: TGTGCCAGCAGCCAAGGACTAGCTATATTCACAGATACGCAGTATTTT. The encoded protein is CASSQGLAIFTDTQYF.

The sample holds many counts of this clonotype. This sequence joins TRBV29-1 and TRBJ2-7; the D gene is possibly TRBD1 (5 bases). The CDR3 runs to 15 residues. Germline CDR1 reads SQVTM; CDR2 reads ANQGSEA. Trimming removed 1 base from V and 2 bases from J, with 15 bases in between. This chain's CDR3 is CSVEAGSYPAYEQYF. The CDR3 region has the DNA TGCAGCGTTGAAGCAGGGTCCTATCCCGCCTACGAGCAGTACTTC.